A single sample is the source of the 5 T cell receptor beta chains below, sequenced in a study of OX40 agonist ivuxolimab in advanced cancers. TCRdb's table, derived via immunoSEQ multiplex PCR, lists solely in-frame clones and lacks some. The table lists about 50,000 clones, roughly 85% of them singletons, with 0.55% to 0.65% in the top ten. Sequencing was performed on CD4+ or CD8+ T cells sorted from blood, taken in a trial of the OX40 agonist ivuxolimab. The receptors stem from an adult with an advanced solid tumor such as melanoma, head and neck, liver or kidney cancer.

This chain connects TRBV7-3 to TRBJ2-2; possible D gene TRBD2, 7 bases. The CDR3 has 16 amino acids. CDR1 is SGHTA, CDR2 FQGTGA, per germline. V shed 5 bases and J shed 7 bases, with 20 bases lying between them. The CDR3 DNA follows: TGTGCCAGCAGCCTCCAGGGGAGGGGAGGGAGCGGGGAGCTGTTTTTT. This encodes CASSLQGRGGSGELFF.

This chain connects TRBV9 to TRBJ1-1, with D possibly being TRBD1 (6 bases). V was shortened by 2 bases and J by 3 bases, with 11 bases between the two germline ends. This CDR3 region has 14 residues. Germline V CDR1 and CDR2: SGDLS, YYNGEE. In nucleotides, the CDR3 is TGTGCCAGCAGCGTCGCGGGGGCGGACACTGAAGCTTTCTTT. As protein: CASSVAGADTEAFF.

The genes are TRBV28 and TRBJ2-3; 10 bases agree with TRBD2. After removal of 4 bases from V and 2 bases from J, the junction contained 3 bases not matched to a gene. The CDR3 has 15 amino acids. In germline, CDR1 is MDHEN, CDR2 SYDVKM. The CDR3 sequence: CASSSAGGPTDTQYF. In DNA, the CDR3 is TGTGCCAGCAGTTCAGCGGGGGGGCCCACAGATACGCAGTATTTT.

The CDR3 sequence: CASASGSGGELFF. The CDR3, as DNA: TGTGCCAGCGCTAGCGGGAGCGGCGGGGAGCTGTTTTTT. The rearrangement uses TRBV7-3 and TRBJ2-2; 10 bases map to TRBD2. J was trimmed by 7 bases and V by 8 bases; bases with no gene match: 4. Germline V gives CDR1 SGHTA, CDR2 FQGTGA. The CDR3 runs 13 residues.

This chain connects TRBV5-1 to TRBJ2-5; a possible D gene is TRBD2 (6 bases). V was shortened by 0 bases and J by 2 bases, with 11 bases between the two germline ends. CDR1 is SGHRS and CDR2 is YFSETQ in the germline V gene. CDR3 length equals 15 residues. The CDR3 protein is CASSLGAGRQETQYF. Written as DNA, the CDR3 is TGCGCCAGCAGCTTGGGGGCGGGGCGGCAAGAGACCCAGTACTTC.